The 16 T cell receptor beta chains below come from one sample, sequenced in a study of blood T cell repertoires in COVID-19. Clones were sequenced by immunoSEQ multiplex PCR, and TCRdb holds only the in-frame ones, with some missing. The sample has around 260,000 clones; around 84% are singletons. Sequencing input: peripheral blood. The receptor source for this set is a woman aged 55-69 years with COVID-19, enrolled during active disease.

The J gene is TRBJ2-1, the V gene TRBV7-9; 7 bases are shared with TRBD2. The CDR3 sequence is 16 residues long. Germline V gene lookup returns CDR1 SEHNR and CDR2 FQNEAQ (reference sequence). V lost 0 bases, J lost 2 bases, and 4 bases stayed unmatched. The chain's CDR3 is CASSLAASGPYNEQFF. In nucleotides, the CDR3 is TGTGCCAGCAGCTTAGCGGCTAGCGGACCCTACAATGAGCAGTTCTTC.

The chain joins TRBV6-5 to TRBJ1-6, with D possibly being TRBD1 (5 bases). Germline V gene lookup returns CDR1 MNHEY and CDR2 SVGAGI. Between the trimmed V and J ends, which lost 3 bases and 9 bases, there was a span of 12 bases. The CDR3 is 14 amino acids. The CDR3 nucleotides are TGTGCCAGCAGTTATGCGAGGGGAGGTTCACCCCTCCACTTT. It encodes CASSYARGGSPLHF.

The V call is TRBV24-1, the J call TRBJ2-5; TRBD2 matches 12 bases. Germline V gene lookup returns CDR1 KGHDR and CDR2 SFDVKD. CDR3 length: 16 residues. Trimming at V came to 1 base and at J to 5 bases, leaving 4 bases not matched to a gene. The CDR3 region is CATSDLLAGGRETQYF. In nucleotides, the CDR3 is TGTGCCACCAGTGATTTACTAGCGGGAGGAAGGGAGACCCAGTACTTC.

The gene calls are TRBV6-6 and TRBJ1-1; a weak D match, TRBD1 (6 bases). The CDR3 is 18 amino acids. Germline values: CDR1 MNHNY, CDR2 SVGAGI (reference sequence). V lost 6 bases and J 0 bases, leaving 23 bases between the germline ends. In nucleotides, the CDR3 is TGTGCCAGCAGACGAAACCCAGGGGATGGGGCCATGAACACTGAAGCTTTCTTT. Protein: CASRRNPGDGAMNTEAFF.

The chain combines TRBV5-6 with TRBJ2-7, with TRBD1 as a possible D gene (5 bases). The length of the CDR3 is 15 residues. Trimming left V 4 bases short and J 0 bases short, with 14 bases between. Germline CDR1 and CDR2: SGHDT and YYEEEE. CDR3 loop: CASSPPGYLSYEQYF. The CDR3 coding sequence is TGTGCCAGCAGCCCTCCAGGGTACCTCTCCTACGAGCAGTACTTC.

The V and J genes are TRBV30 and TRBJ1-1; TRBD1 matches at 8 bases. The V segment lost 3 bases and the J segment 10 bases; nucleotides outside the gene matches: 10. The CDR3 runs 13 residues. Germline CDR1 reads GTSNPN; CDR2 reads SVGIG (reference sequence). The CDR3 DNA follows: TGTGCCTGGAGATCCGGCAGGGGGCTCCGAGCTTTCTTT. It codes for CAWRSGRGLRAFF. Full variable domain (outside the CDR3, taken from reference TRBV30 and TRBJ1-1): SQTIHQWPATLVQPVGSPLSLECTVEGTSNPNLYWYRQAAGRGLQLLFYSVGIGQISSEVPQNLSASRPQDRQFILSSKKLLLSDSGFYLCAWRSGRGLRAFFGQGTRLTVV.

This chain connects TRBV5-8 to TRBJ2-6, with 12 bases matching TRBD1. With 3 bases clipped from V and 2 bases from J, the junction kept 9 bases outside the gene matches. This CDR3 comprises 19 residues. Germline CDR1 is SGHTS and CDR2 is YDEGEE. For the CDR3, the DNA is TGTGCCAGCAGCTCGGGTCTCGGGACAGGGGGCGCTGGGGCCAACGTCCTGACTTTC. Translation gives CASSSGLGTGGAGANVLTF.

The rearrangement joins TRBV7-9 to TRBJ2-3; 9 positions match TRBD2. Germline V CDR1 and CDR2: SEHNR, FQNEAQ (reference sequence). Losses at the gene ends were 5 bases for V and 6 bases for J; bases not matched to a gene: 9. The CDR3 is 15 amino acids. The CDR3 sequence is CASSRPSGIADTQYF. DNA of the CDR3: TGTGCCAGCAGCCGCCCTAGCGGGATTGCGGATACGCAGTATTTT.

This chain connects TRBV6-4 to TRBJ2-1; possible D gene TRBD1, 6 bases. CDR1 MRHNA and CDR2 SNTAGT come from the germline V gene. Trimming took off 5 bases at V and 0 bases at J, with 11 bases between the two ends. CDR3 size: 15 residues. The CDR3 here is CASSRDTSSYNEQFF. The DNA of the CDR3 is TGTGCCAGCAGTCGGGACACGAGCTCCTACAATGAGCAGTTCTTC.

This clone was observed a single time. The chain uses TRBV10-3 and TRBJ1-6; 9 nucleotides match TRBD1. Germline CDR1 and CDR2: ENHRY and SYGVKD. With 10 bases clipped from V and 7 bases from J, the junction kept 11 bases outside the gene matches. The CDR3 length is 15 residues. The CDR3: CASQSPGQGNSPLHF. CDR3 DNA sequence: TGTGCCAGCCAAAGCCCGGGACAGGGAAATTCACCCCTCCACTTT.

The V and J genes are TRBV9 and TRBJ2-1, with no clear D. Trimming cost V 2 bases and J 4 bases, with 7 bases left between them. The germline gives CDR1 SGDLS, CDR2 YYNGEE. This CDR3 has 13 amino acids. The DNA of the CDR3 is TGTGCCAGCAGCGTGGCATTTTACAATGAGCAGTTCTTC. Protein: CASSVAFYNEQFF.

The gene calls are TRBV6-5 and TRBJ1-4, with D possibly TRBD1 on 5 matching bases. The CDR3 spans 15 residues. Trimming pared 7 bases from V and 7 bases from J, leaving 19 bases between. Germline lookup yields CDR1 MNHEY and CDR2 SVGAGI. CDR3 bases: TGTGCCAGCATTGGACATTCGGAGACAATTGAAAAACTGTTTTTT. Its protein is CASIGHSETIEKLFF.

The chain uses TRBV11-2 and TRBJ2-5, with TRBD1 identical over 9 bases. V was pared by 0 bases and J by 5 bases, with 10 bases of the junction left unmatched. CDR1 is SGHAT, CDR2 FQNNGV, per germline. The CDR3 runs 17 residues. CDR3 sequence reads: CASSLDGDRVGGETQYF. CDR3 DNA sequence: TGTGCCAGCAGCTTAGATGGGGACAGGGTAGGGGGCGAGACCCAGTACTTC.

V usage is TRBV7-2 and J usage is TRBJ1-1; tentative D call: TRBD1 (6 bases). CDR3 size: 16 residues. V lost 4 bases to trimming and J lost 10 bases, with 25 bases between them. Germline values: CDR1 SGHTA, CDR2 FQGNSA. The DNA for the CDR3 is TGTGCCAGCAGCTCGTCACCTACAGGGCCGGGGGGTGGAGCTTTCTTT. It specifies CASSSSPTGPGGGAFF.

This chain uses TRBV19 with TRBJ2-1, with a weak D call TRBD2 (5 bases). V lost 1 base and J 7 bases, leaving 14 bases between the germline ends. This CDR3 spans 15 amino acids. Germline V gene lookup returns CDR1 LNHDA and CDR2 SQIVND (reference sequence). CDR3 DNA: TGTGCCAGTAGTATAGGCGGAGGAGCGCGGAATGAGCAGTTCTTC. It encodes CASSIGGGARNEQFF.

The chain combines TRBV15 with TRBJ1-5; D not resolved. The V gene lost 0 bases and the J gene lost 4 bases, with 7 bases spanning the gap. The CDR3 spans 14 residues. The germline gives CDR1 LNHNV, CDR2 YYDKDF (reference sequence). CDR3 in DNA: TGTGCCACCAGCAGAGATGCCCTAAATCAGCCCCAGCATTTT. Encoded protein: CATSRDALNQPQHF.